This T cell receptor (beta chain) came from a study of T cells in Graves' hyperthyroidism and ophthalmopathy. Study-wide results and caveats: The model predicted ophthalmopathy a median 6.5 months before onset. Classification by a 13 V-J model distinguished ophthalmopathy from stable hyperthyroidism.

The source material, RNA transcripts, was used to amplify TCR beta CDR3 regions. Using the HTBI primer set, a first-round RT-PCR was run on the TCR CDR3. Each CDR3 protein is one row after TCRdb ran MiXCR on the multiplex PCR reads. The sample yields 450,000 to 650,000 distinct CDR3 sequences, approximately 15% seen once. The germline V gene has CDR1 LGHDT and CDR2 YNNKEL (reference sequence). The CDR3 totals 15 residues. V was shortened by 0 bases and J by 6 bases, with 12 bases between the two germline ends. Ophthalmopathy patients had moderate-to-severe active disease, CAS ≥3, NOSPECS ≥4, and disease duration under 3 months. Fresh peripheral blood, more than 9 ml, yielded the PBMCs. This clonotype was recorded a few times. No antigen is known for it.

The clonotype comes from a woman younger than 35 with Graves' ophthalmopathy. The specimen sequenced was blood. V and J are TRBV3-1 and TRBJ2-1; tentatively, D is TRBD1 (5 bases). This chain's CDR3 is CASSQDLGPFNEQFF. The CDR3, as DNA: TGTGCCAGCAGCCAAGATCTGGGGCCTTTCAATGAGCAGTTCTTC.